Shown below are 5 T cell receptor beta chains from a single sample sequenced in a study of blood T cell repertoires in COVID-19. TCRdb keeps only in-frame clones here, not all; method: immunoSEQ multiplex PCR. Of 200,000 to 250,000 clones in the sample, more than 75% were seen once. Sequenced material: peripheral blood. Every receptor here comes from an elderly man with acute or convalescent COVID-19.

The chain has TRBV12-3 or TRBV12-4 and TRBJ2-5; D uncertain. The CDR3 spans 11 residues. Trimming stripped 2 bases from V and 4 bases from J, with 2 bases between. This CDR3 is CASSLLETQYF. In DNA form, the CDR3 reads TGTGCCAGCAGTTTACTAGAGACCCAGTACTTC.

This clone has a handful of counts. CDR3 sequence reads: CASSSQQIGTGAASSYNEQFF. CDR3 bases: TGTGCCAGCAGCTCTCAACAGATTGGGACTGGGGCGGCGAGCTCCTACAATGAGCAGTTCTTC. The chain links TRBV9 to TRBJ2-1; maybe TRBD2 (6 bases). Germline CDR1 is SGDLS and CDR2 is YYNGEE. The CDR3 extends over 21 amino acids. V was pared by 4 bases and J by 0 bases, with 29 bases between.

CDR3 nucleotide sequence: TGTGCCAGCAGTTTAAGCGGGACAGGGCCCTACGAGCAGTACTTC. Protein sequence: CASSLSGTGPYEQYF. This chain connects TRBV27 to TRBJ2-7, with 9 bases matching TRBD1. This CDR3 spans 15 amino acids. The V and J ends lost 2 bases and 2 bases, in that order; junction bases with no gene match: 4. Germline loops: CDR1 MNHEY, CDR2 SMNVEV (reference sequence).

V is TRBV5-8 and J is TRBJ2-4; a weak D match, TRBD2 (6 bases). The CDR3 contains 15 residues. Trimming left V 1 base short and J 8 bases short, with 16 bases between. Germline CDR1 reads SGHTS; CDR2 reads YDEGEE. CDR3: CASSLYGGESDIQYF. CDR3 coding DNA: TGTGCCAGCAGCTTGTATGGCGGGGAGTCGGACATTCAGTACTTC. Drawing the rest from reference TRBV5-8 and TRBJ2-4, the complete variable domain is EAGVTQSPTHLIKTRGQQATLRCSPISGHTSVYWYQQALGLGLQFLLWYDEGEERNRGNFPPRFSGRQFPNYSSELNVNALELEDSALYLCASSLYGGESDIQYFGAGTRLSVL.

This clone was seen just once. This chain connects TRBV7-8 to TRBJ2-4, with 7 bases identical to TRBD2. The V gene's germline CDR1 is SGHVS and CDR2 FQNEAQ. This CDR3 comprises 17 residues. The junction had 14 bases not matched to a gene; V was cut back by 5 bases and J by 4 bases. CDR3 sequence reads: CASSPGGSGLPKNIQYF. The DNA for the CDR3 is TGTGCCAGCAGCCCCGGGGGGAGCGGTCTGCCTAAAAACATTCAGTACTTC.